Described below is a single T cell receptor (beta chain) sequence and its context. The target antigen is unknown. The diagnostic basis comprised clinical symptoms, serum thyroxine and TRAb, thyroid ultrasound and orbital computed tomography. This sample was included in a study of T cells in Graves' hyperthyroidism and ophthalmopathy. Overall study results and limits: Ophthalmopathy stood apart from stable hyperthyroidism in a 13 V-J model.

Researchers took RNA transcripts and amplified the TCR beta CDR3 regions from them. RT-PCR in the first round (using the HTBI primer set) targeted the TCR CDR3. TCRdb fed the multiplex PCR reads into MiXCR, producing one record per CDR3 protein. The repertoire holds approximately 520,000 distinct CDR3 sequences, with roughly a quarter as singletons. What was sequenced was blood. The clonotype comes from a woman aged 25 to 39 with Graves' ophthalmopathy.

CDR3 residues: CASSDLGLLNTEAFF. The CDR3 DNA sequence: TGTGCCAGCAGTGATCTGGGCCTCTTGAACACTGAAGCTTTCTTT. The genes are TRBV2 and TRBJ1-1; D gene ambiguous. V lost 3 bases to trimming and J lost 0 bases, with 11 bases between them. The CDR3 runs to 15 residues. Germline assignment: CDR1 SNHLY and CDR2 FYNNEI.